The sample holds one count of the clone carrying this T cell receptor (beta chain). As originally analysed: The authors estimated nucleated cell counts from reference gene primer amplification. Profiling relied on immunoSEQ multiplex PCR, and the TCRdb table lists in-frame clones only, not all of them. V and J calls and clone size are copied from that table; D and trimming were computed from the DNA. The table lists 150,000 to 200,000 clones, roughly 87% of them singletons, with roughly 1.2% in the top ten. This entry comes from a study of blood T cell repertoires in COVID-19. In the study overall: Acute-phase and convalescent COVID-19 samples originated in the United States, Italy and Spain. From T cells, B-cell-depleted T cells, or PBMCs came the material, which was cDNA or gDNA.

CDR3 length: 13 residues. CDR1 and CDR2 from the germline V gene are MNHEY and SMNVEV (reference sequence). V was cut by 5 bases and J by 4 bases, with 11 bases left in between. All enrollees were roughly 18 to 89 years old and from about 24 US areas. The sequenced sample was PBMCs or T cells enriched from blood (not recorded which). The chain couples TRBV27 to TRBJ1-1, with D hard to call. The origin of this receptor is a human donor with acute COVID-19. The donor label of this sample is uncertain. CDR3 sequence (DNA): TGTGCCAGCAGTCCTACTATGGGCACTGAAGCTTTCTTT. Amino acids: CASSPTMGTEAFF.